Listed below are T cell receptor beta chains from one sample, sequenced in a study of chemoradiotherapy in HPV16-positive cancers. Assay used: immunoSEQ multiplex PCR; TCRdb lists only in-frame clones, some missing. Found here are roughly 5,200 clones, 78% of them singletons; the top ten hold around two fifths. The sample was gathered from a patient who underwent chemoradiotherapy. These receptors came from a human donor with HPV-associated anogenital cancer. The CDR3 runs from the conserved cysteine through the conserved F or W. A D gene is named only where the DNA matches it firmly. Not all rows give a size; the values are once, few, many and, for expanded clones, a class.

D gene	clone size	CDR3 length	J gene	V gene	CDR3 DNA	CDR3 protein
-	-	14	TRBJ1-3	TRBV5-1	TGCGCCAGCAGCTTGGGGGGACAAGTAAACACCATATATTTT	CASSLGGQVNTIYF
-	few	12	TRBJ1-2	TRBV7-2	TGTGCCAGCAGCAGGGAGGGCTATGGCTACACCTTC	CASSREGYGYTF
-	once	16	TRBJ1-5	TRBV27	TGTGCCAGCAGTTCCGTAGCGCGACTAGGCAATCAGCCCCAGCATTTT	CASSSVARLGNQPQHF
-	-	17	TRBJ1-5	TRBV21-1	TGTGCCAGCAGCAAAGAGGGGCCAGGGACACGTAATCAGCCCCAGCATTTT	CASSKEGPGTRNQPQHF
TRBD1	-	15	TRBJ1-2	TRBV11-2	TGTGCCAGCACCGTGACAGGGCGTCTTAACTATGGCTACACCTTC	CASTVTGRLNYGYTF
TRBD1	-	16	TRBJ2-7	TRBV14	TGTGCCAGCAGCCAATACCCCCGACAGGGCAGGAGGGAGCAGTACTTC	CASSQYPRQGRREQYF
TRBD1	-	16	TRBJ1-1	TRBV5-1	TGCGCCAGCAGCTTGGGGTGGGGACAGATGAACACTGAAGCTTTCTTT	CASSLGWGQMNTEAFF
TRBD1	-	14	TRBJ2-7	TRBV28	TGTGCCAGCACTACCGGGACAGGGGGCCTCGAGCAGTACTTC	CASTTGTGGLEQYF
-	once	16	TRBJ2-6	TRBV28	TGTGCCAGCACCCCCGGTAGCGAGGGTGGGGCCAACGTCCTGACTTTC	CASTPGSEGGANVLTF
-	-	15	TRBJ1-1	TRBV10-1	TGCGCCAGCCTGCGGGGGCAGATCATGAACACTGAAGCTTTCTTT	CASLRGQIMNTEAFF
TRBD1	-	16	TRBJ2-7	TRBV7-9	TGTGCCAGCAGCTTAGGAAGGGCAGGGGGTTCCTACGAGCAGTACTTC	CASSLGRAGGSYEQYF
-	-	13	TRBJ2-7	TRBV19	TGTGCCAGTAGTCGCCCAGGGCCCTACGAGCAGTACTTC	CASSRPGPYEQYF
TRBD1	-	13	TRBJ2-5	TRBV29-1	TGCAGCGCCCGACAGGGAATCCAAGAGACCCAGTACTTC	CSARQGIQETQYF
-	-	12	TRBJ1-2	TRBV9	TGTGCCAGCGCCAAGAGCAGGGTCGGCTACACCTTC	CASAKSRVGYTF
-	-	15	TRBJ1-5	TRBV5-6	TGTGCCAGCAGCTCGTATGGGGGGGCCCAGGGGCCCCAGCATTTT	CASSSYGGAQGPQHF
TRBD2	-	15	TRBJ2-7	TRBV5-1	TGCGCCAGCAGCACCTTAGCGGGAGCCCGCTACGAGCAGTACTTC	CASSTLAGARYEQYF
-	-	16	TRBJ2-2	TRBV5-1	TGCGCCAGCAGCTTGGATCCGGGAGCGAACACCGGGGAGCTGTTTTTT	CASSLDPGANTGELFF
TRBD2	once	14	TRBJ2-7	TRBV11-3	TGTGCCAGCAGCCAAGAAGCGGGAGGGTACGAGCAGTACTTC	CASSQEAGGYEQYF
-	-	12	TRBJ1-1	TRBV6-5	TGTGCCAGCAGTGGCTCAGGGTCCCTGGCTTTCTTT	CASSGSGSLAFF
-	-	13	TRBJ2-3	TRBV27	TGTGCCAGCAGTTCGTCACAGGGTGATACGCAGTATTTT	CASSSSQGDTQYF
TRBD1	-	16	TRBJ2-7	TRBV6-4	TGTGCCAGCAGTCGACCCGAGTCTGGGACAGGGGGCGAGCAGTACTTC	CASSRPESGTGGEQYF
-	-	12	TRBJ2-3	TRBV7-2	TGTGCCAGCAGCTTCGGCACAGATACGCAGTATTTT	CASSFGTDTQYF
-	once	13	TRBJ1-1	TRBV6-1	TGTGCCAGCAGTGACAGACAGAACACTGAAGCTTTCTTT	CASSDRQNTEAFF
-	-	14	TRBJ2-3	TRBV11-2	TGTGCCAGCAGCTTACCTAGGCCCACAGATACGCAGTATTTT	CASSLPRPTDTQYF
-	-	12	TRBJ1-4	TRBV29-1	TGCAGCGTTCGGGAGTCTAATGAAAAACTGTTTTTT	CSVRESNEKLFF
TRBD2	-	18	TRBJ2-1	TRBV25-1	TGTGCCAGCAGTTGGGCCCTGACTAGCGGAAGCTCCTACAATGAGCAGTTCTTC	CASSWALTSGSSYNEQFF
TRBD1	-	16	TRBJ1-2	TRBV9	TGTGCCAGCAGCGTAGAAGGACAGGGGTGGCTTAGGGGCTACACCTTC	CASSVEGQGWLRGYTF